This T cell receptor (beta chain) is from a study of tumor-infiltrating lymphocytes in primary liver carcinoma. Unsorted bulk tissue of roughly 17-33 mg yielded co-extracted RNA and DNA. Resection treated the patients' primary liver carcinoma. Samples were taken from five separate regions of every tumor. The J segment lost 10 bases and the V segment lost 1 base, leaving 9 bases of the junction unmatched. From germline, CDR1 is SGHNT and CDR2 YENEEA. CDR3 length: 15 residues. Worth noting for this clonotype: What it recognizes is unknown.

Researchers generated TCR beta cDNA from approximately 520 ng of total RNA, relying on a constant-region primer. Three nested multiplex PCR rounds of slightly modified ARM-PCR generated TCR beta libraries. Forward primers for TRBV1-TRBV30 and a C-beta reverse primer served the first two PCR rounds, at about 11 cycles each. TCRdb reprocessed the multiplex PCR reads via MiXCR and lists one record per CDR3 protein. The sample includes roughly 100,000 distinct CDR3 sequences, around 71% seen only once; the top ten take approximately 12%. Findings and caveats of the study: Only about 7.5-25% of top clones spanned all five tumor regions. Against blood, tumors held a significantly higher top-250-clone fraction (p = 0.039).

The sample comprised liver tumor tissue from sampling region 2. Subset here: tumor region T2, inferior pole. V gene TRBV11-3 combines with J gene TRBJ2-1; 8 bases match TRBD2. This clonotype originated in a woman aged 55-70 years with primary liver carcinoma and hepatitis B virus infection. The CDR3 sequence: CASSLGNSGKLEQFF. Written as DNA, the CDR3 is TGTGCCAGCAGCTTAGGAAATAGCGGGAAGTTAGAGCAGTTCTTC.